This TCR beta chain was captured by sequencing in a study of T cell repertoires in cytomegalovirus infection. At the level of the study: It was the public TCR beta signatures that indicated both CMV infection and matching HLA type.

At least ten counts were recorded for this clonotype. Its antigen is still unknown. TCRdb fed the reads into MiXCR, producing one record per CDR3 protein. The sample records about 58,000 distinct CDR3 sequences, more than 15% being singletons. The CDR3 length is 13 residues. The ends were cut back, 1 base at V and 5 bases at J, with 9 bases in the middle. CDR1 is SGHAT and CDR2 is FQNNGV in the germline V gene. Study-wide findings and caveats: Clonotype analysis showed dominance of the ex vivo response by HLA-C-restricted CMV-specific TCR beta clonotypes. Carriers of CMV plus the relevant HLA were identified by cumulative public TCR beta family frequency.

The V and J genes are TRBV11-2 and TRBJ2-7; D is undetermined. The sequences come from CD8+ T cells from cultured PBMCs, collected from culture after CMV antigen stimulation. The TCR originated in a human donor in good health (CMV status not recorded). Some clones in this sample may be carry-over from other donors' samples. CDR3 sequence reads: CASSLGQPDEQYF. For the CDR3, the DNA is TGTGCCAGCAGCTTAGGGCAGCCGGACGAGCAGTACTTC.